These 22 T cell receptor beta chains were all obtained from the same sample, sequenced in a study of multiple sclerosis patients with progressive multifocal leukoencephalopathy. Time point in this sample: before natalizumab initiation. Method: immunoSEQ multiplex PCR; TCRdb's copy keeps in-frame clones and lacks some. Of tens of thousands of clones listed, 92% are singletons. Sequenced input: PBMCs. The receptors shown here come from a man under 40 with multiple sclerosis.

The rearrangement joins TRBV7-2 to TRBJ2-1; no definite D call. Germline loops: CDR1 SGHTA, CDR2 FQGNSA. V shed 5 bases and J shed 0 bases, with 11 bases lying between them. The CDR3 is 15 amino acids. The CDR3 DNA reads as TGTGCCAGCAGCCCCTGGAAGAGCTCCTACAATGAGCAGTTCTTC. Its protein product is CASSPWKSSYNEQFF.

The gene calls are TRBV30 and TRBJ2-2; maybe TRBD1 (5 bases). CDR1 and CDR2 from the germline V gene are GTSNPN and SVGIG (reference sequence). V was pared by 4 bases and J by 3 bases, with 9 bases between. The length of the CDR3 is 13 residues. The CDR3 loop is CAWIQGYTGELFF. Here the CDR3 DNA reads TGTGCCTGGATTCAGGGATACACCGGGGAGCTGTTTTTT.

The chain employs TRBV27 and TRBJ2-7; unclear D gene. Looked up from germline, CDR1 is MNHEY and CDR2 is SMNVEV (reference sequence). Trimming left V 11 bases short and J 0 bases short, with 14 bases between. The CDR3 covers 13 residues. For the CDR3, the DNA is TGTGCCCCCGAAGAGGTGGCCTCCTACGAGCAGTACGTC. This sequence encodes CAPEEVASYEQYV.

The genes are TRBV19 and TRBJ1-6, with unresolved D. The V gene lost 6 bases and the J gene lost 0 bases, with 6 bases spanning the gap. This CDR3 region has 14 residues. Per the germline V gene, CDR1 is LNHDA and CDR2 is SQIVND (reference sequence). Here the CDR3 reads CASRFGSYNSPLHF. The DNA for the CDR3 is TGTGCCAGTAGGTTTGGCTCCTATAATTCACCCCTCCACTTT.

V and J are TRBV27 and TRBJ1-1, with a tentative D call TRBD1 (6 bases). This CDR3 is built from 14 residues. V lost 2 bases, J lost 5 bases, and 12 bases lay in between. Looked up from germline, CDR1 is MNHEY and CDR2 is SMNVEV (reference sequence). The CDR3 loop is CASSLSRGGTEAFF. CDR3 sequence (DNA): TGTGCCAGCAGTTTAAGTAGGGGGGGGACTGAAGCTTTCTTT.

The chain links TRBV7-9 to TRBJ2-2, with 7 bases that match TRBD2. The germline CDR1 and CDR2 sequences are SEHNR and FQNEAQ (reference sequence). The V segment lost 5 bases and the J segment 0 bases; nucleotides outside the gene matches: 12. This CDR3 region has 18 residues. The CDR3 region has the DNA TGTGCCAGCAGCCCAGATTTACGGGGGGTGGCGAACACCGGGGAGCTGTTTTTT. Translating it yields CASSPDLRGVANTGELFF.

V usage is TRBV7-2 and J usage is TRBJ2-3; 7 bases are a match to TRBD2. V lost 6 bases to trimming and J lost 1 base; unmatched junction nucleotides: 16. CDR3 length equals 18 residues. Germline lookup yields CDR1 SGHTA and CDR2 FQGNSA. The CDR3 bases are TGTGCCAGCAGACCAAATCCGACCGGGACTACTCGCACAGATACGCAGTATTTT. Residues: CASRPNPTGTTRTDTQYF.

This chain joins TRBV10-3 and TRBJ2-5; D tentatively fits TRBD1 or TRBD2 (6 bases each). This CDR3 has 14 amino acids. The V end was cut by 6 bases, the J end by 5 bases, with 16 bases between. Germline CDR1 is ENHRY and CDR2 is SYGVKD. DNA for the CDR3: TGTGCCATCAGACCAGGGGAGGATGGGGAGACCCAGTACTTC. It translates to CAIRPGEDGETQYF.

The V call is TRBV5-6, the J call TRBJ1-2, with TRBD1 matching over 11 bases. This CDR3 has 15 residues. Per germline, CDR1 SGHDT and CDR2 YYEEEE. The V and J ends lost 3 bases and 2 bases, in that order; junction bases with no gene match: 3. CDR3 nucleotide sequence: TGTGCCAGCAGCTGGAGGACAGGGGGCAACTATGGCTACACCTTC. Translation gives CASSWRTGGNYGYTF.

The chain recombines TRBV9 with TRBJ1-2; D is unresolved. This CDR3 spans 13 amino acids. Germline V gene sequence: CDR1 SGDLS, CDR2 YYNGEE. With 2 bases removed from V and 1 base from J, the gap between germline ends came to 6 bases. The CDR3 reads CASSVGGNYGYTF. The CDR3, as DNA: TGTGCCAGCAGCGTCGGCGGTAACTATGGCTACACCTTC.

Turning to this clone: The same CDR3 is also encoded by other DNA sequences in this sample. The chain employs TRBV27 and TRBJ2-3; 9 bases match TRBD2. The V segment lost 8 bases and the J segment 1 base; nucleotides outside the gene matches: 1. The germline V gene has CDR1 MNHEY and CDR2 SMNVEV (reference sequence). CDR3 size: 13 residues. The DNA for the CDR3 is TGTGCCAGCCGACTAGCGGGCACAGATACGCAGTATTTT. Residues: CASRLAGTDTQYF.

CDR3 DNA sequence: TGTGCCATCAGAGCTGGAGCTAGGGGGGCTGGGGAGACCCAGTACTTC. As protein: CAIRAGARGAGETQYF. The rearrangement joins TRBV10-3 to TRBJ2-5; D possibly uses TRBD1 or TRBD2 (6 bases each). CDR1 is ENHRY, CDR2 SYGVKD, per germline. V lost 6 bases to trimming and J lost 5 bases, with 22 bases between them. CDR3 length: 16 residues.

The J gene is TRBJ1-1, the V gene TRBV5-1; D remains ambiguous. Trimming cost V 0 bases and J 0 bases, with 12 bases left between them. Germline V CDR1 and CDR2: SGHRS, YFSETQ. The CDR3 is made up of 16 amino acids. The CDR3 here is CASSLVSETMNTEAFF. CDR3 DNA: TGCGCCAGCAGCTTGGTGTCGGAGACCATGAACACTGAAGCTTTCTTT.

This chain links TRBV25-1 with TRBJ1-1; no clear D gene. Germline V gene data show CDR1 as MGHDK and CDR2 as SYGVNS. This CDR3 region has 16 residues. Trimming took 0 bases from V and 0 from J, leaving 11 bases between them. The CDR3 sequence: CASSEYKGGMNTEAFF. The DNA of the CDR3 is TGTGCCAGCAGTGAATACAAGGGCGGGATGAACACTGAAGCTTTCTTT.

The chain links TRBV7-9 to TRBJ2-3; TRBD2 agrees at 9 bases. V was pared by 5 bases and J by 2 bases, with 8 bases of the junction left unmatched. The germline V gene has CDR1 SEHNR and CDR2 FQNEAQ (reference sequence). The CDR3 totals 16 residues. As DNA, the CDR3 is TGTGCCAGCAGCAAGGGGCGGGAGGGAATCACAGATACGCAGTATTTT. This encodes CASSKGREGITDTQYF.

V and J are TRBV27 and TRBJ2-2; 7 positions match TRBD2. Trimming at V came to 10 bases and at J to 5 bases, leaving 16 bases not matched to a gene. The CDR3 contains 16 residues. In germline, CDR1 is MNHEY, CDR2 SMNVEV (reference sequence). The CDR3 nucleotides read TGTGCCACCCACCCCGGGTCTAGCGGAGAAACCGGGGAGCTGTTTTTT. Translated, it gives CATHPGSSGETGELFF.

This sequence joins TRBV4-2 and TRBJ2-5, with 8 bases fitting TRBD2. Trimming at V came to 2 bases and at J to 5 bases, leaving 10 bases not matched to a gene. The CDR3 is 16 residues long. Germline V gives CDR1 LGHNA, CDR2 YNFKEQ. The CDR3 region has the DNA TGTGCCAGCAGCCAAATTGGGAGCGGGAGTCCGGAGACCCAGTACTTC. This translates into CASSQIGSGSPETQYF.

Written as DNA, the CDR3 is TGTGCCAGCAGCCCCCGGGACAGGGTAGGGCCCCAGCATTTT. This sequence encodes CASSPRDRVGPQHF. The chain recombines TRBV9 with TRBJ1-5; 9 bases match TRBD1. Per germline, CDR1 SGDLS and CDR2 YYNGEE. CDR3 length: 14 residues. Germline trimming cut 4 bases from V and 9 bases from J; bases unmatched to any gene: 8.

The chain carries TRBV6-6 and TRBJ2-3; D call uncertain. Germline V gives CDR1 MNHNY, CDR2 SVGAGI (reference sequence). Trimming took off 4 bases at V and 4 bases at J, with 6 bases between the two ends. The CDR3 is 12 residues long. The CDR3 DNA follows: TGTGCCAGCAGTTGGGTGGCAGATACGCAGTATTTT. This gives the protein CASSWVADTQYF.

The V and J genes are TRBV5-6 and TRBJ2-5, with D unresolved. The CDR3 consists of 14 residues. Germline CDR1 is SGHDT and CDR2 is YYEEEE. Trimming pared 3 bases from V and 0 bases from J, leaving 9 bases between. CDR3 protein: CASSWQWYQETQYF. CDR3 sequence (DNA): TGTGCCAGCAGCTGGCAGTGGTACCAAGAGACCCAGTACTTC.

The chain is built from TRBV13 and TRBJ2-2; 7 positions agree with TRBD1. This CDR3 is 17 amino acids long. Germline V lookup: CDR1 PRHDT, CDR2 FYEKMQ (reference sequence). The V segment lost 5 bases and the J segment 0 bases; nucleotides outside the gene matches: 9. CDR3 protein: CASSARDRDSNTGELFF. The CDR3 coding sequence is TGTGCCAGCAGCGCCAGGGACAGAGATTCGAACACCGGGGAGCTGTTTTTT.

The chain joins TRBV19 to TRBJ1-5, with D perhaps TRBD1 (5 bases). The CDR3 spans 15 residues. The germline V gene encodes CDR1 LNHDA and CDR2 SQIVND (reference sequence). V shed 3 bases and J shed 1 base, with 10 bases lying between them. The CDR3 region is CASSMVQGSNQPQHF. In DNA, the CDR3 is TGTGCCAGTAGTATGGTTCAGGGAAGCAATCAGCCCCAGCATTTT.